This paragraph covers one T cell receptor beta chain sequence. Its antigen is not known. This sample is part of a study of response to subunit inactivated influenza vaccine. Study-wide findings and caveats: There was a suggestion from the authors that each seasonal influenza vaccination recruits few new T cells.

One entry per CDR3 protein, called by TCRdb with MiXCR from the RT-PCR reads. The data contain around 570,000 distinct CDR3 sequences, 7.5% to 8.5% of them seen just once; the ten biggest clones take up approximately 13%. Losses at the gene ends were 4 bases for V and 4 bases for J; bases not matched to a gene: 5. Germline CDR1 and CDR2: SGHNT and YYREEE (reference sequence). The CDR3 is made up of 16 amino acids. The chain is built from TRBV5-4 and TRBJ2-3; 14 bases fit TRBD2. The origin of this receptor is a man aged 45 to 75 who received an inactivated influenza vaccine. The sample consisted of PBMCs from blood, taken 23 to 25 months after vaccination. This CDR3 is CASSGGTSGGSDTQYF. The CDR3 region has the DNA TGTGCCAGCAGCGGGGGGACTAGCGGGGGATCAGATACGCAGTATTTT.